Only a few counts were recorded for the clone carrying this T cell receptor beta chain. Its antigen is not identified. The data were taken from a study of T cell repertoires in cytomegalovirus infection. Study-level background: Peptides in the study included HLA-C-restricted and HLA-B-restricted CMV epitopes. Carrying CMV and the relevant HLA type showed in public TCR beta signatures.

Study observations and caveats: CMV-specific TCR beta clonotypes restricted by HLA-C dominated the ex vivo response.

The ends were cut back, 3 bases at V and 4 bases at J, with 13 bases in the middle. This CDR3 has 15 amino acids. TCRdb redid the calling of the reads with MiXCR, one entry per CDR3 protein. The table shows 450,000 to 550,000 distinct CDR3 sequences, with 40% to 50% occurring only once. The sequence was obtained from a human donor in good health (CMV status not recorded). Some clones in this sample may be carry-over from other donors' samples. The genes are TRBV12-3 or TRBV12-4 and TRBJ1-5; D is uncertain. Sequences were derived from cultured PBMCs, sampled from culture after CMV antigen stimulation. The CDR3 here is CASSFGPGRNQPQHF. CDR3 nucleotides: TGTGCCAGCAGTTTTGGCCCCGGACGTAATCAGCCCCAGCATTTT.